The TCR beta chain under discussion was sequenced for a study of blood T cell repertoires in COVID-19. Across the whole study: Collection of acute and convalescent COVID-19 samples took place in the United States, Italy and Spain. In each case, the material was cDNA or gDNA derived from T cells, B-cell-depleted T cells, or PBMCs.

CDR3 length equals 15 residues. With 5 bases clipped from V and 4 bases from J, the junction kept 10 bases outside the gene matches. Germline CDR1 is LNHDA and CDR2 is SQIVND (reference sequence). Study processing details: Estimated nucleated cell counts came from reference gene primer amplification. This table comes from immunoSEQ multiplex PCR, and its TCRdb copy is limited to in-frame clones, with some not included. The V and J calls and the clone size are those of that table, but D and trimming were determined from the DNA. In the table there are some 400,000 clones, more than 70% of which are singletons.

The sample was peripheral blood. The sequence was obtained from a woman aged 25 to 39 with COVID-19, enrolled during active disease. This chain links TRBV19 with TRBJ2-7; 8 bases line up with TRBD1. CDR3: CASSSRTGWPYEQYF. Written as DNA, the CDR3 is TGTGCCAGTAGTTCGCGGACAGGGTGGCCGTACGAGCAGTACTTC.